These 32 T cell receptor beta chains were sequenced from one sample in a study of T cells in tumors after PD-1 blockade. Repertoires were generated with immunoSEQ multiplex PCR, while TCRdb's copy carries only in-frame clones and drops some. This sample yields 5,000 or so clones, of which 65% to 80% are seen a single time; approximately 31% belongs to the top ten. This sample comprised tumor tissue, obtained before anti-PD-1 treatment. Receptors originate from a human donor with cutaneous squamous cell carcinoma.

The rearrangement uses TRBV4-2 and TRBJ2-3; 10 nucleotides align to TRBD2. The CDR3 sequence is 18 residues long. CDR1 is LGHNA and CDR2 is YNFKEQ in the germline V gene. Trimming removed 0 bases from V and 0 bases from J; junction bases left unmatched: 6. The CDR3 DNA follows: TGTGCCAGCAGCCAAGAAATACTAGCGGGGAGTAGCACAGATACGCAGTATTTT. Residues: CASSQEILAGSSTDTQYF.

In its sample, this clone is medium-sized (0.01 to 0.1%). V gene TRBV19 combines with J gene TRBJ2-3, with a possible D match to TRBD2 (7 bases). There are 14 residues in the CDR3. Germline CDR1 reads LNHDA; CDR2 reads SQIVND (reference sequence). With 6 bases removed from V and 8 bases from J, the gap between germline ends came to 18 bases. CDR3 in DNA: TGTGCCAGTAGCGCGGGTCGGGGGGCGGTTACGCAGTATTTT. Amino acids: CASSAGRGAVTQYF. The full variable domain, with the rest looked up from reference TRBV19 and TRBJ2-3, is DGGITQSPKYLFRKEGQNVTLSCEQNLNHDAMYWYRQDPGQGLRLIYYSQIVNDFQKGDIAEGYSVSREKKESFPLTVTSAQKNPTAFYLCASSAGRGAVTQYFGPGTRLTVL.

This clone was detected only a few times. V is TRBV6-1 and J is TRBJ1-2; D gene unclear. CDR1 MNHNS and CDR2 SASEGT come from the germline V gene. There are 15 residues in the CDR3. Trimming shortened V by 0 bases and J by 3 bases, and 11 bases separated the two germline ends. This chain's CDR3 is CASSEAALSDYGYTF. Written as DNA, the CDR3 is TGTGCCAGCAGTGAAGCGGCACTCTCGGACTATGGCTACACCTTC.

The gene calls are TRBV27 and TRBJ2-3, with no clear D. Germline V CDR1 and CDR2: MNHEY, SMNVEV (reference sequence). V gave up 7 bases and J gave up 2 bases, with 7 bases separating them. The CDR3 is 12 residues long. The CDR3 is CASISLTDTQYF. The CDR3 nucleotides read TGTGCCAGCATAAGCCTCACAGATACGCAGTATTTT.

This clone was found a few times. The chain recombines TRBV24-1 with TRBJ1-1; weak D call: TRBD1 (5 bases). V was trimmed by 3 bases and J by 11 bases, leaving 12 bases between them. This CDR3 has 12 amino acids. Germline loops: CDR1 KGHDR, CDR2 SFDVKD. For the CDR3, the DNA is TGTGCCACCAGTGATACCTGGGGGGGTGCTTTCTTT. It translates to CATSDTWGGAFF.

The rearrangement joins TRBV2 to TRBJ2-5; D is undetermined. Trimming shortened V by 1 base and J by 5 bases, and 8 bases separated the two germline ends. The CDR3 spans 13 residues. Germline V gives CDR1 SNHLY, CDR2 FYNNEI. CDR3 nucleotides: TGTGCCAGCAGTGAAGTAAATCGGGAGACCCAGTACTTC. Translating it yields CASSEVNRETQYF.

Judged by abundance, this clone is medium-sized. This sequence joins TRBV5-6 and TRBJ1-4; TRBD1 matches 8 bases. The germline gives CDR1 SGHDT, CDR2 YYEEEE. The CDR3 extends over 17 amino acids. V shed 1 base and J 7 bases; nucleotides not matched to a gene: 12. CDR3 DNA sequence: TGTGCCAGCAGCTTGACCGCCCAGGGACAGGCCCTTGAAAAACTGTTTTTT. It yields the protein CASSLTAQGQALEKLFF.

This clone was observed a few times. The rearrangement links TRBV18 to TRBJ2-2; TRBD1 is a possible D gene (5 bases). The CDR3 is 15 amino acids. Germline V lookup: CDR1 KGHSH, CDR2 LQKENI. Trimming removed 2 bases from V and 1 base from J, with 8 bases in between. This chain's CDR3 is CASSPGAVNTGELFF. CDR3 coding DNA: TGTGCCAGCTCACCAGGGGCGGTGAACACCGGGGAGCTGTTTTTT.

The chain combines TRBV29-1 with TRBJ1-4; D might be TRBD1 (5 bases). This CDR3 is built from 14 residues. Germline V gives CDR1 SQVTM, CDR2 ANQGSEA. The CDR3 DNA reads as TGCAACGTCCCCCTTCCGGGGCTTGATGAAAAACTGTTTTTT. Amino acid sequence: CNVPLPGLDEKLFF. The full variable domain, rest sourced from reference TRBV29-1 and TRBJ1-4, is SAVISQKPSRDICQRGTSLTIQCQVDSQVTMMFWYRQQPGQSLTLIATANQGSEATYESGFVIDKFPISRPNLTFSTLTVSNMSPEDSSIYLCNVPLPGLDEKLFFGSGTQLSVL.

CDR3 DNA sequence: TGTGCCAGTAGTCCTGACCAAACGGATAATTCACCCCTCCACTTT. It encodes CASSPDQTDNSPLHF. The chain couples TRBV19 to TRBJ1-6; D is uncertain. Germline values: CDR1 LNHDA, CDR2 SQIVND (reference sequence). V lost 5 bases, J lost 5 bases, and 13 bases lay in between. The CDR3 covers 15 residues.

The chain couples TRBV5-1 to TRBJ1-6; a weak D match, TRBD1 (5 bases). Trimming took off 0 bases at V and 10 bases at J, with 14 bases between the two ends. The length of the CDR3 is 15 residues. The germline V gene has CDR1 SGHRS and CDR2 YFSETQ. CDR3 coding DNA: TGCGCCAGCAGCTTGGAGGGGCCCCGATCCTCACCCCTCCACTTT. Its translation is CASSLEGPRSSPLHF.

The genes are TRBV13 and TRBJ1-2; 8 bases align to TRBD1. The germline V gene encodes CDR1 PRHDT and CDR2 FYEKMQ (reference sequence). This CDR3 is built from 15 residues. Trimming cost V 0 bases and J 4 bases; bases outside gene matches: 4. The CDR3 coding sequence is TGTGCCAGCAGCTTAGGATCAGGGGGCGCCTATGGCTACACCTTC. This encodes CASSLGSGGAYGYTF.

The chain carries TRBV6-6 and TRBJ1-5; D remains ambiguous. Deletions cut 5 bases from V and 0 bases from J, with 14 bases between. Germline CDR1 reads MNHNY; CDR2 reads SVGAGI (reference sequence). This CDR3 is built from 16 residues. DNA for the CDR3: TGTGCCAGCAGTCGATCGGGAGAGAATAGCAATCAGCCCCAGCATTTT. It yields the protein CASSRSGENSNQPQHF.

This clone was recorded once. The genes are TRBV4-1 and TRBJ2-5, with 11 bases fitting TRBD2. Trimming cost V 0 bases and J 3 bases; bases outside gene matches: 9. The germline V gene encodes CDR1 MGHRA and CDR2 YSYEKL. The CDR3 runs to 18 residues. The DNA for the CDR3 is TGCGCCAGCAGCCAAGATATGAGCCTAGCGGGGGGAAAAGAGACCCAGTACTTC. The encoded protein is CASSQDMSLAGGKETQYF.

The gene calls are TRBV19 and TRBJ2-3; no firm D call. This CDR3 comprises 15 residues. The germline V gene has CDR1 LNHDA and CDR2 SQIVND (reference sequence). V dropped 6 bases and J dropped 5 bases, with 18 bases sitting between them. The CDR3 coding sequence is TGTGCCAGTAGCCCTTCCGAGATCGTGGAAGATACGCAGTATTTT. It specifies CASSPSEIVEDTQYF.

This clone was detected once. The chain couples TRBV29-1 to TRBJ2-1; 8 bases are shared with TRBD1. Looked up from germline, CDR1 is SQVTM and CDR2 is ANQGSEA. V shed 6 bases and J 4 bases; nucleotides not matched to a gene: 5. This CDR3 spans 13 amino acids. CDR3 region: CSVDGTGYNEQFF. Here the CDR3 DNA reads TGCAGCGTGGACGGGACAGGTTACAATGAGCAGTTCTTC.

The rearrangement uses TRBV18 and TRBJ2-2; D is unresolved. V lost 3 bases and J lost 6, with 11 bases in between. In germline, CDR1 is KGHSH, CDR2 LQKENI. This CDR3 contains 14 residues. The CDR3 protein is CASSPPVGAGELFF. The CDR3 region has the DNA TGTGCCAGCTCACCGCCCGTGGGTGCCGGGGAGCTGTTTTTT.

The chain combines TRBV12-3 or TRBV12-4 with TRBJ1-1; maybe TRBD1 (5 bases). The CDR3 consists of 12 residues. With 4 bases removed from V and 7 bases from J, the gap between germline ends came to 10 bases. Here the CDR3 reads CASSSWTNEAFF. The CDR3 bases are TGTGCCAGCAGTTCCTGGACAAATGAAGCTTTCTTT.

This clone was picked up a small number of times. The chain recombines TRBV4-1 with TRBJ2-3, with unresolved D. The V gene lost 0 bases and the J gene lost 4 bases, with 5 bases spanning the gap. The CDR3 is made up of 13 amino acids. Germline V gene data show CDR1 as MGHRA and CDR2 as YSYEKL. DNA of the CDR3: TGCGCCAGCAGCCAAGATTACCCAGATACGCAGTATTTT. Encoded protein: CASSQDYPDTQYF.

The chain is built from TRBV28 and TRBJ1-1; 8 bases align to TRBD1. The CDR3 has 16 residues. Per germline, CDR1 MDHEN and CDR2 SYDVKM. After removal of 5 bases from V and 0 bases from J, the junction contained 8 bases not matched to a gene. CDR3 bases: TGTGCCAGCAGTCCCGCCAGGGGGCTCATGAACACTGAAGCTTTCTTT. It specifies CASSPARGLMNTEAFF.

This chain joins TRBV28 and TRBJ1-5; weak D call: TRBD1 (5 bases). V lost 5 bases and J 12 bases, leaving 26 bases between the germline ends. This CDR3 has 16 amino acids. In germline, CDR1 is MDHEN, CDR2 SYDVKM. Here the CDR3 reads CASSRDGGNFPPIQHF. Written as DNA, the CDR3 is TGTGCCAGCAGTCGGGACGGAGGAAATTTCCCCCCAATCCAGCATTTT.

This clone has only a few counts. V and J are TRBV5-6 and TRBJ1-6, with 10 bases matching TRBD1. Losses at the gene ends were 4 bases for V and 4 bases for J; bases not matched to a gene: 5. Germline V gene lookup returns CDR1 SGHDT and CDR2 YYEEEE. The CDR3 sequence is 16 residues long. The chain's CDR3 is CASSRRDRGYNSPLHF. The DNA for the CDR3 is TGTGCCAGCAGCAGAAGGGACAGGGGATATAATTCACCCCTCCACTTT.

CDR3 in amino acids: CASSSPGQSDSGANVLTF. The CDR3 coding sequence is TGTGCCAGCAGTTCCCCGGGACAGTCGGACTCTGGGGCCAACGTCCTGACTTTC. The V and J genes are TRBV27 and TRBJ2-6; TRBD1 agrees at 7 bases. V gave up 4 bases and J gave up 0 bases; unmatched junction bases: 9. The CDR3 loop spans 18 amino acids. Germline CDR1 reads MNHEY; CDR2 reads SMNVEV (reference sequence).

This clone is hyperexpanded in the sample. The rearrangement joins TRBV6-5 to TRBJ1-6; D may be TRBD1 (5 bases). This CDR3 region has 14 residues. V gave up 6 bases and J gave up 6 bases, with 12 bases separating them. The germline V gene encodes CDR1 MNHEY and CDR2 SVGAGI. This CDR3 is CASRDGTVNSPLHF. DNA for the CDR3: TGTGCCAGCAGAGACGGGACCGTTAATTCACCCCTCCACTTT.

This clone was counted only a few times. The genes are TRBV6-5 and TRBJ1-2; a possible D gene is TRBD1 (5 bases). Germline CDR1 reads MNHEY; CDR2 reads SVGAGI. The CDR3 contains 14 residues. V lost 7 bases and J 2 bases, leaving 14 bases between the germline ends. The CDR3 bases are TGTGCCAGCACCCCCTTGGGGGGAAACTATGGCTACACCTTC. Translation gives CASTPLGGNYGYTF.

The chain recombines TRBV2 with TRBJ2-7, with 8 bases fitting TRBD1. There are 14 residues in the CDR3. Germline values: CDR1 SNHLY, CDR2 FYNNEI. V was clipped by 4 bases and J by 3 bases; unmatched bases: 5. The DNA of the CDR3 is TGTGCCAGCAGTGGTCAGGGGGCTCTCTACGAGCAGTACTTC. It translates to CASSGQGALYEQYF. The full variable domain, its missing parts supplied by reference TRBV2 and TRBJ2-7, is EPEVTQTPSHQVTQMGQEVILRCVPISNHLYFYWYRQILGQKVEFLVSFYNNEISEKSEIFDDQFSVERPDGSNFTLKIRSTKLEDSAMYFCASSGQGALYEQYFGPGTRLTVT.

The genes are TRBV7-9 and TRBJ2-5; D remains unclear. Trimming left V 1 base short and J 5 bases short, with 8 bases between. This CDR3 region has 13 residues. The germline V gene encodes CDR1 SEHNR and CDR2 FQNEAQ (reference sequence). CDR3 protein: CASSLEFRETQYF. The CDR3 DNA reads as TGTGCCAGCAGCTTAGAGTTCCGCGAGACCCAGTACTTC. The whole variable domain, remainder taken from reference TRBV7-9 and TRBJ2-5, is DTGVSQNPRHKITKRGQNVTFRCDPISEHNRLYWYRQTLGQGPEFLTYFQNEAQLEKSRLLSDRFSAERPKGSFSTLEIQRTEQGDSAMYLCASSLEFRETQYFGPGTRLLVL.

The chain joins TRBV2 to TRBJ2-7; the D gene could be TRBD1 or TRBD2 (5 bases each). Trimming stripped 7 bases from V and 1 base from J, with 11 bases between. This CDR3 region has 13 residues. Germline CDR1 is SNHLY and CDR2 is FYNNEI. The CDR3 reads CASTVGDSYEQYF. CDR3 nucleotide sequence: TGTGCCAGCACAGTGGGGGATTCCTACGAGCAGTACTTC.

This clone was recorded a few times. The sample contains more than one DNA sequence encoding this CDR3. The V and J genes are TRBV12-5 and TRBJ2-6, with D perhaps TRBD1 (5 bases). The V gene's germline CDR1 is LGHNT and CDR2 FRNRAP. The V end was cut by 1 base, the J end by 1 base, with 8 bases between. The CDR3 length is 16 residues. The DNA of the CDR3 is TGTGCTAGTGGTTTGGGCCAGGGATCTGGGGCCAACGTCCTGACTTTC. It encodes CASGLGQGSGANVLTF. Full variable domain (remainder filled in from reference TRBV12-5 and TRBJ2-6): DARVTQTPRHKVTEMGQEVTMRCQPILGHNTVFWYRQTMMQGLELLAYFRNRAPLDDSGMPKDRFSAEMPDATLATLKIQPSEPRDSAVYFCASGLGQGSGANVLTFGAGSRLTVL.

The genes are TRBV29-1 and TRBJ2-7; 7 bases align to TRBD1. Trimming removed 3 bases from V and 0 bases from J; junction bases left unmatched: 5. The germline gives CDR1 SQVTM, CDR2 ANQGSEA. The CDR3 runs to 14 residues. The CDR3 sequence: CSVDRGGFSYEQYF. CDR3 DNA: TGCAGCGTTGACCGAGGGGGCTTCTCCTACGAGCAGTACTTC.

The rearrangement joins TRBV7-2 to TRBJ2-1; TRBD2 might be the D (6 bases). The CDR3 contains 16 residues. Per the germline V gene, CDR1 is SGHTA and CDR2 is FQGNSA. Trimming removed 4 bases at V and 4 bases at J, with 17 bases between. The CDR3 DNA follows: TGTGCCAGCAGCTCTCCCTGGGGCGGGGAGTACAATGAGCAGTTCTTC. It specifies CASSSPWGGEYNEQFF.

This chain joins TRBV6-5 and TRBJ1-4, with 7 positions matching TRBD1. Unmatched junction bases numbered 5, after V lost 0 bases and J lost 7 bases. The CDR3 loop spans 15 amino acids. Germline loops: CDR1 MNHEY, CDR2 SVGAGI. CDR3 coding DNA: TGTGCCAGCAGTTACTCGATGACAGGGTCTGAAAAACTGTTTTTT. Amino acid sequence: CASSYSMTGSEKLFF.